This record looks at one TCR beta chain sequence and its context. The table lists this clone with a count of one. Its antigen has not been determined. No base-level quality is on record; no much larger clone is a single base apart. Whole blood was collected in K2EDTA tubes by collaborating institutions according to the institutions' own protocols. For TCRbeta analysis, collaborators shipped samples in one of three forms: frozen whole blood, isolated PBMCs, or DNA extracted from either of those sample types. This entry is derived from a study of blood T cell repertoires in COVID-19 (dated by TCRdb to the early 2020s). Describing the broader study: Samples covering the acute and convalescent phases of COVID-19 were provided by collaborators in the United States, Italy and Spain. The material from the prospective study consisted of cDNA or gDNA derived from T cells, B-cell-depleted T cells, or PBMCs. The dataset comprised deeply sampled blood TCRbeta repertoires from subjects exposed to, actively infected with, or recovered from COVID-19. The repertoires were released in a freely available public database intended as a resource for research on the immune response to SARS-CoV-2. The samples were drawn from two sources: the first 160 participants of the ongoing ImmuneRACE study, and 1,000 to 1,500 subjects contributed by 6 global collaborators. Nearly every sample came with metadata listing a de-identified subject ID, COVID-19 status, age in years and sex. Where available, HLA class I and class II types were taken from metadata supplied by the sample provider and were not determined by assay-based typing.

Trimming removed 3 bases from V and 8 bases from J, leaving 19 bases between the germline ends. The CDR3 starts with the cysteine, ends with the phenylalanine, and has 16 residues. The CDR3 DNA has 48 bases and is translated from base 1. The germline V gene encodes CDR1 KGHSH and CDR2 LQKENI. TCRbeta CDR3 regions were amplified from genomic DNA using the immunoSEQ Assay, a bias-controlled multiplex PCR. Turning to the authors' computational methods: The number of nucleated cells in each sample was estimated by amplification of reference gene primers within the assay. To quantify the absolute abundance of each unique TCRbeta CDR3 rearrangement, sequence reads were collapsed and filtered. For each sample, productive Simpson clonality was calculated as the square root of Simpson's diversity index across productive rearrangements. TCRdb took over this immuneACCESS table, retaining in-frame rearrangements with V and J assigned. Such tables are incomplete; in checked studies, under half of the missing clones stem from an unresolved V gene, and the remainder is unexplained. V, J and clone size are those of that table, while D and trimming were read from the DNA. For this sample the table gives about 44,000 clones, of which about 90% were detected only once. The ten top clones hold about 12% of the sample.

General study outcomes and caveats: The amount of clinical and demographic metadata varied by source and participant and was provided uncurated.

The sequence derives from a human donor in a cohort sampled during active COVID-19. Source material: peripheral blood. The sequence links TRBV18 to TRBJ1-4, and the D gene may be TRBD1, 5 bases matching. The CDR3 has the sequence CASSPLAGGFLEKLFF. The DNA sequence is as follows: TGTGCCAGCTCACCCCTCGCCGGGGGGTTTTTGGAAAAACTGTTTTTT. The full variable domain, with segments outside the CDR3 supplied by the reference TRBV18 and TRBJ1-4 proteins, appears as NAGVMQNPRHLVRRRGQEARLRCSPMKGHSHVYWYRQLPEEGLKFMVYLQKENIIDESGMPKERFSAEFPKEGPSILRIQQVVRGDSAAYFCASSPLAGGFLEKLFFGSGTQLSVL.